This TCR beta chain appears in the sequencing data of a study of monozygotic twins with inflammatory bowel disease. Using the 5' RACE reads, TCRdb records one entry per CDR3 protein without DNA. The sample includes fewer than 350,000 distinct CDR3 sequences. Germline loops: CDR1 SGDLS, CDR2 YYNGEE. CDR3 length: 18 residues. V is TRBV9 and J is TRBJ1-1; the TCRdb D gene call, TRBD1, has no DNA to confirm it. The receptor was isolated from a human donor with ulcerative colitis or Crohn's disease, or a healthy co-twin of an affected twin (not recorded which). Input material: blood. CDR3 in amino acids: CASSSPRGQGTTNTEAFF.